This T cell receptor (beta chain) was identified during a study of blood T cell repertoires in COVID-19. Study at large: Sample material is recorded as cDNA or gDNA derived from T cells, B-cell-depleted T cells, or PBMCs.

For this clone: The sample carries other DNA sequences with the same CDR3.

In the original workflow: Using reference gene primer amplification, nucleated cell counts were estimated. The repertoire was sequenced with immunoSEQ multiplex PCR; TCRdb's copy has only in-frame clones and lacks some. V and J calls and clone size come straight from that table; D and trimming were deduced from the DNA. The sample shows about 160,000 clones, approximately 84% of them seen only once. The CDR3 consists of 13 residues. Germline assignment: CDR1 SGDLS and CDR2 YYNGEE. The germline V and J ends were trimmed by 2 bases and 6 bases, with 10 bases remaining between them. This receptor was obtained from a man between 35 and 55 years old with acute or convalescent COVID-19. The sequenced material came from peripheral blood. The rearrangement links TRBV9 to TRBJ2-3, with D unresolved. The CDR3 spells CASSVGERDTQYF. In DNA, the CDR3 is TGTGCCAGCAGCGTCGGAGAACGGGATACGCAGTATTTT.